This note documents a single TCR beta chain sequence. Between the trimmed V and J ends, which lost 10 bases and 3 bases, there was a span of 16 bases. This CDR3 contains 13 residues. Germline V gene sequence: CDR1 SGHRS, CDR2 YFSETQ. Original processing methods: It was from reference gene primer amplification that nucleated cell counts were estimated. Only in-frame clones appear in the TCRdb table, and some are missing; sequencing was by immunoSEQ multiplex PCR. From that table come the V and J calls and clone size; the DNA was used to work out D and trimming. The sample shows about 53,000 clones, about 83% of them seen only once. The source of the sample is a study of blood T cell repertoires in COVID-19. At the level of the study: Samples came from the United States, Italy and Spain, spanning acute and convalescent COVID-19. PBMCs, B-cell-depleted T cells, or T cells provided the cDNA or gDNA that made up the material.

The chain combines TRBV5-1 with TRBJ1-1; a possible D gene is TRBD1 (6 bases). The source of this sequence is a man between 45 and 60 years old with acute or convalescent COVID-19. Sequencing was carried out using peripheral blood. This chain's CDR3 is CASRGARDTEAFF. DNA for the CDR3: TGCGCCTCCCGGGGGGCGCGGGACACTGAAGCTTTCTTT.